This T cell receptor (beta chain) was identified during a study of blood T cell repertoires in COVID-19. V lost 1 base and J 7 bases, leaving 14 bases between the germline ends. Germline values: CDR1 SGHTS, CDR2 YDEGEE. The CDR3 is made up of 15 amino acids. Cohort 3 donors were reported recovered after two negative PCRs, clearance, or symptom resolution. Profiled with immunoSEQ multiplex PCR; TCRdb holds only in-frame clones, not every one. The table includes a few hundred thousand clones, 85% to 90% detected once. The receptor's source is a woman in her forties or fifties who had recovered from COVID-19. Specimen: PBMCs or T cells enriched from blood (not recorded which). The chain combines TRBV5-8 with TRBJ1-4; D uncertain. The CDR3 loop reads CASSLYAEDFEKLFF. The CDR3 nucleotides read TGTGCCAGCAGCTTGTATGCGGAGGACTTTGAAAAACTGTTTTTT.